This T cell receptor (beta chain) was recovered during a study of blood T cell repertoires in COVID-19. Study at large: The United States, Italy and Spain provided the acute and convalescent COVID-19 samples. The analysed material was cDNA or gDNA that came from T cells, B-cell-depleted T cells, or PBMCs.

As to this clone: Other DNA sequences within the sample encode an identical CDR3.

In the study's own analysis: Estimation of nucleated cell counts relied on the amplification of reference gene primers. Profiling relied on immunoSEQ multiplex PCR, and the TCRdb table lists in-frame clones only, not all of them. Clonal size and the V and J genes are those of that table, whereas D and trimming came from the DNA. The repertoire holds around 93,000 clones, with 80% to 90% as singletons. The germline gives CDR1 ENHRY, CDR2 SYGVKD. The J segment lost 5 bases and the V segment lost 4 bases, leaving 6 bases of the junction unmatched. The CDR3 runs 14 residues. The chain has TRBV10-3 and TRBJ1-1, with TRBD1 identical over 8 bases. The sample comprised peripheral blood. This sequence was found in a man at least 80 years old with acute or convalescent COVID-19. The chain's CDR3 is CAISGDRGRTEAFF. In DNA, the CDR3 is TGTGCCATCAGTGGCGACAGGGGTCGAACTGAAGCTTTCTTT.